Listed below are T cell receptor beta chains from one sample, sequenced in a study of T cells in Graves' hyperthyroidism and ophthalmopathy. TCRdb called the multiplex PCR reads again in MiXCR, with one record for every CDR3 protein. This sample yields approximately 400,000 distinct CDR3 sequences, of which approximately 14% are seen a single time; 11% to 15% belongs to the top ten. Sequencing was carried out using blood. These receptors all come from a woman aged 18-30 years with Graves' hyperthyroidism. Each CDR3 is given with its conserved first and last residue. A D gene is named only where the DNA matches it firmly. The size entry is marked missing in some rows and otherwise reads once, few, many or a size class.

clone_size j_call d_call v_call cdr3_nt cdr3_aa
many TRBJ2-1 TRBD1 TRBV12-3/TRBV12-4 TGTGCCAGCAGTTTACCCAAGACAGGGTCAGCCTACAATGAGCAGTTCTTC CASSLPKTGSAYNEQFF
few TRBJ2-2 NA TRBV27 TGTGCCAGCAGCACTTCGGCGGTCGGGGAGCTGTTTTTT CASSTSAVGELFF
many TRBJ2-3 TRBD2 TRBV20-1 TGCAGTGCTAGGGGAGGACTAGCGGGACCTAGCACAGATACGCAGTATTTT CSARGGLAGPSTDTQYF
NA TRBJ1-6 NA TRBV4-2 TGTGCCAGCAGCCAATTACAGGGAGAGAGGGAGTTCTATAATTCACCCCTCTACTTT CASSQLQGEREFYNSPLYF
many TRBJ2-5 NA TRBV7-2 TGTGCCAGCAGCTCCCCTCTCCTAGAGACCCAGTACTTC CASSSPLLETQYF
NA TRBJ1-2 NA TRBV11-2 TGTGCCAGCAGCTTAGATCTGACAGGCCCGGGCTATGGCTACACCTTC CASSLDLTGPGYGYTF
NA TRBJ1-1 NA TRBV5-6 TGTGCCAGCAGCGGAGGCGTGGGGTGGAACACTGAAGCTTTCTTT CASSGGVGWNTEAFF
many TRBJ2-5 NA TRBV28 TGTGCCAGCAGGGGTAGTCTTTGGGGGTTACAAGAGACCCAGTACTTC CASRGSLWGLQETQYF
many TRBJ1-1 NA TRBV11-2 TGTGCCAGCAGCTTAGTAGACAGAGTGAACACTGAAGCTTTCTTT CASSLVDRVNTEAFF
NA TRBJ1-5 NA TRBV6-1 TGTGCCAGCAGTTATAGAGAGAGGGGAGGGGGTCAGCCCCAGCATTTT CASSYRERGGGQPQHF
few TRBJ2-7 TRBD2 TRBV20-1 TGCAGTGCTCCCGCGGGGGGCCCCTACGAGCAGTACTTC CSAPAGGPYEQYF
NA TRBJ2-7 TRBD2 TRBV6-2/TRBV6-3 TGTGCCAGCAGTTACAGCGGGGCAGGGTTCTACGAGCAGTACTTC CASSYSGAGFYEQYF
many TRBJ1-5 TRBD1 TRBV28 TGTGCCAGCAGTAAAATCAGGGGGCTCAATCAGCCCCAGCATTTT CASSKIRGLNQPQHF
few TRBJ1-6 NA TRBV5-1 TGCGCCAGCAGCTTGGGCGGGGGAGACAATTCACCCCTCCACTTT CASSLGGGDNSPLHF
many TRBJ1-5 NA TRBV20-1 TGCAGTGCTGGGCAGGGTATCAGCAATCAGCCCCAGCATTTT CSAGQGISNQPQHF
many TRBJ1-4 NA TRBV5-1 TGCGCCAGCAGCTACTCACCAGGAAATGAAAAACTGTTTTTT CASSYSPGNEKLFF
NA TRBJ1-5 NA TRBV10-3 TGTGCCATCAGTGAGAATGAAAAGCCCCAGCATTTT CAISENEKPQHF
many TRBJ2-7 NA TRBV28 TGTGCCAGCAGTTTGACTAGGGTCGGCGGCGAGCAGTACTTC CASSLTRVGGEQYF
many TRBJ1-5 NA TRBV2 TGTGCCAGCAGTGAATTTGGGCCGATTAGCAATCAGCCCCAGCATTTT CASSEFGPISNQPQHF
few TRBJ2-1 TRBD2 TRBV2 TGTGCCAGCAAGGTGACAGCGGGAAACAATGAGCAGTTCTTC CASKVTAGNNEQFF
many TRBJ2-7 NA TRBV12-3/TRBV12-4 TGTGCCAGCAGTTTGATAGGGACTGCTTACGAGCAGTACTTC CASSLIGTAYEQYF
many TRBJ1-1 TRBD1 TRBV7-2 TGTGCCAGCAGCCCGCGACAGGGATCGAACACTGAAGCTTTCTTT CASSPRQGSNTEAFF
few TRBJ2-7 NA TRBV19 TGTGCCAGTAGTATCAGTGGGGCACGCGAGCAGTACTTC CASSISGAREQYF
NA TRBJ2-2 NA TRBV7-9 TGTGCCAGCAGCTTATATCCAGGGCGGGCCGGGGAGCTGTTTTTT CASSLYPGRAGELFF
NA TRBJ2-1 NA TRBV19 TGTGCCAGTAGTATCGGGACTTCTTACAATGAGCAGTTCTTC CASSIGTSYNEQFF
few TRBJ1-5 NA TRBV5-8 TGTGCCAGCAGCTTTTCGGGGTTCGAAGATCAGCCCCAGCATTTT CASSFSGFEDQPQHF
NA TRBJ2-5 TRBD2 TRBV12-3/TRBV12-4 TGTGCCAGCAGTACTAGCGGGAGAGAAGAGACCCAGTACTTC CASSTSGREETQYF
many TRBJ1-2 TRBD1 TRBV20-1 TGCAGTGCCACAGTCACAGGGGAGGGGGATGGCTACACCTTC CSATVTGEGDGYTF
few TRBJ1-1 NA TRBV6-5 TGTGCCAGCAGTTACTCAGGTGGAAGTACTGAAGCTTTCTTT CASSYSGGSTEAFF
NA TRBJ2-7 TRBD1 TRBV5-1 TGCGCCAGCAGTATTATCGCCCATCCGGGACAGGGGCCCGGTGAGCAGTACTTC CASSIIAHPGQGPGEQYF
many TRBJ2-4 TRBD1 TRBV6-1 TGTGCCAGCAGTTATGCCAGGGGGAACATTCAGTACTTC CASSYARGNIQYF
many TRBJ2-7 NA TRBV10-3 TGTGCCATCAGTGCGGGAGAGGGCTCCGAGCAGTACTTC CAISAGEGSEQYF
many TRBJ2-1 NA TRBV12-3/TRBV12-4 TGTGCCACCAGAGGCAACTACAATGAGCAGTTCTTC CATRGNYNEQFF
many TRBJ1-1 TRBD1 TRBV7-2 TGTGCCAGCAGCCGCAAAGGGGGCGCAGGCACTGAAGCTTTCTTT CASSRKGGAGTEAFF
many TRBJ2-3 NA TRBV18 TGTGCCAGCTCACCACAGGGGAGCGATACGCAGTATTTT CASSPQGSDTQYF
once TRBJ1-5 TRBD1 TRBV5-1 TGCGCCAGCAGCTTGGGACCGGGACAGGAGACTCAGCCCCAGCATTTT CASSLGPGQETQPQHF
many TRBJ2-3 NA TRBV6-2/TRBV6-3 TGTGCCAGCAGTTTCCCGACAGGCACAGATACGCAGTATTTT CASSFPTGTDTQYF
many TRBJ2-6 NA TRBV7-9 TGTGCCAGCAGCTTAGCGGGATTCTCTGGGGCCAACGTCCTGACTTTC CASSLAGFSGANVLTF
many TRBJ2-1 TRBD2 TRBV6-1 TGTGCCAGCAGTCCCGGGACTAGCGGGAACGATGAGCAGTTCTTC CASSPGTSGNDEQFF
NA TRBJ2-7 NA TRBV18 TGTGCCAGCCCACTCGGGACGAGGGCCTACGAGCAGTACTTC CASPLGTRAYEQYF
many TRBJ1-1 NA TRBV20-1 TGCAGTGCAACACGGACGAGGATGAACACTGAAGCTTTCTTT CSATRTRMNTEAFF
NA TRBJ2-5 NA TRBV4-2 TGTGCCAGCAGCCAAGATTATTGGGGACAACAAGAGTTGGGGACCCAGTACTTC CASSQDYWGQQELGTQYF
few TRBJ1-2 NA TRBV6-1 TGTGCCAGCGGGGAGTGGGCAGGGACGAAGGGCTACACCTTC CASGEWAGTKGYTF
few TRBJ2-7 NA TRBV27 TGTGCCAGCAGTTTAACAGCCGGACGGACCGGCGAGAGCTCCTACGAGCAGTACTTC CASSLTAGRTGESSYEQYF